The 2 T cell receptor beta chains below come from one sample, sequenced in a study of blood T cell repertoires in COVID-19. TCRdb's copy holds only in-frame clones and misses some; the assay was immunoSEQ multiplex PCR. Of about 100,000 clones in the sample, around 90% were seen once. The sequenced material came from peripheral blood. The origin of the receptors is a woman between 55 and 75 years old with acute or convalescent COVID-19.

This sequence joins TRBV6-2 or TRBV6-3 and TRBJ2-3; TRBD2 agrees at 8 bases. With 5 bases clipped from V and 1 base from J, the junction kept 5 bases outside the gene matches. The CDR3 extends over 15 amino acids. Per germline, CDR1 MNHEY and CDR2 SVGEGT. The CDR3 spells CASSVQRERTDTQYF. Here the CDR3 DNA reads TGTGCCAGCAGTGTACAGCGGGAGCGCACAGATACGCAGTATTTT.

This sequence joins TRBV6-1 and TRBJ2-7; perhaps TRBD1 as D (8 bases). V was shortened by 0 bases and J by 5 bases, with 17 bases between the two germline ends. The CDR3 has 16 amino acids. Germline lookup yields CDR1 MNHNS and CDR2 SASEGT. The CDR3 loop reads CASSEAGWTGRDEQYV. The CDR3, as DNA: TGTGCCAGCAGTGAAGCGGGGTGGACAGGGAGGGACGAGCAGTACGTC.